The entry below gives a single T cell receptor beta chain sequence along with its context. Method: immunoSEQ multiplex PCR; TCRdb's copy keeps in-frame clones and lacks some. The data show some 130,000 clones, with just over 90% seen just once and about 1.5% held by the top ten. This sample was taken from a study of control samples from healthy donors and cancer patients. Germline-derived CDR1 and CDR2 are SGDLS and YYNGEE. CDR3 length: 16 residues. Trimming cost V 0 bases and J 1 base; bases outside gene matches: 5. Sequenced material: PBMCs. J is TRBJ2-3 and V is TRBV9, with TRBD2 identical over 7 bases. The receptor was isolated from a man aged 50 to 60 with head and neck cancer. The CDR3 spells CASSVGGGGGTDTQYF. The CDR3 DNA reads TGTGCCAGCAGCGTAGGGGGCGGGGGAGGCACAGATACGCAGTATTTT.